This is a list of T cell receptor beta chains from one sample in a study of blood T cell repertoires in COVID-19. The method was immunoSEQ multiplex PCR; TCRdb's version includes in-frame clones alone and lacks a portion of them. The top ten hold 6.5% to 7% of the sample, which has about 180,000 clones, about 82% seen once. Sequencing was carried out using peripheral blood. Receptors originate from a man aged 70-80 years with active or convalescent COVID-19. CDR3s include the opening cysteine and the closing phenylalanine or tryptophan. D genes are given only for firm matches. Some rows mark clone size as missing; the rest say once, few, many or name a class of expanded clone.

>TRBJ2-5|TRBV5-1|once|-
TGCGCCAGCAGCGTACCCCCCAGCGGGACCCAGTACTTC
CASSVPPSGTQYF
>TRBJ2-7|TRBV11-2|-|TRBD2
TGTGCCAGCAGAGAACCGATGGGACTAGCGGGAGGGCCGAACGAGCAGTACTTC
CASREPMGLAGGPNEQYF
>TRBJ1-2|TRBV5-1|-|TRBD1
TGCGCCAGCAGCTTGACAGGGACAGGGGGCCCGGGAGGCTACACCTTC
CASSLTGTGGPGGYTF
>TRBJ2-1|TRBV7-9|-|-
TGTGCCAGCAGCTTAGCGTCGGGGGGCGTCCGTGACAATGAGCAGTTCTTC
CASSLASGGVRDNEQFF
>TRBJ1-3|TRBV5-1|-|-
TGCGCCAGCAGCTTGGCCAGGGGTGACTCTGGAAACACCATATATTTT
CASSLARGDSGNTIYF
>TRBJ1-2|TRBV12-5|-|-
TGTGCTAGTGGTTTGTACCTAGCGGGGGGATCTTATGGCTACACCTTC
CASGLYLAGGSYGYTF
>TRBJ1-1|TRBV6-5|-|TRBD1
TGTGCCAGCAGGACAGGGGGCTACAGCACTGAAGCTTTCTTT
CASRTGGYSTEAFF
>TRBJ2-1|TRBV5-1|-|-
TGCGCCAGCAGCTCCCTGGTGAGGGAATCCCACAATGAGCAGTTCTTC
CASSSLVRESHNEQFF
>TRBJ1-4|TRBV2|few|-
TGTGCCAGCAGCGTACAGGCCTTGGGGAATGAAAAACTGTTTTTT
CASSVQALGNEKLFF
>TRBJ2-3|TRBV24-1|-|TRBD2
TGTGCCACCAGTACGGGGGGTAGCACAGATACGCAGTATTTT
CATSTGGSTDTQYF
>TRBJ1-1|TRBV5-1|medium-sized|-
TGCGCCAGCAGCCTCAAGCTGGACACTGAAGCTTTCTTT
CASSLKLDTEAFF
>TRBJ1-1|TRBV28|-|TRBD1
TGTGCCAGCAGTTATGACAGGGAAATGAACACTGAAGCTTTCTTT
CASSYDREMNTEAFF
>TRBJ1-1|TRBV14|-|TRBD1
TGTGCCAGCAGCCAGATGACAGGGGGATTGTTTGGCACTGAAGCTTTCTTT
CASSQMTGGLFGTEAFF
>TRBJ2-7|TRBV2|-|TRBD2
TGTGCCAGCAGTGAGACTAGCGGGGGTCCCCCCCCGGACGAGCAGTACTTC
CASSETSGGPPPDEQYF
>TRBJ2-2|TRBV5-1|-|TRBD1
TGCGCCAGCCGGGGGCAGGGGGCGCCCGGGGAGCTGTTTTTT
CASRGQGAPGELFF
>TRBJ2-2|TRBV7-2|once|-
TGTGCCAGCAGCTTACTCGGGAGTGAGAACACCGGGGAGCTGTTTTTT
CASSLLGSENTGELFF
>TRBJ2-1|TRBV7-6|-|-
TGTGCCAGCAGCTTAGGTCAGGAATACAATGAGCAGTTCTTC
CASSLGQEYNEQFF
>TRBJ1-5|TRBV11-2|-|-
TGTGCCAGCGGCCAGGGTGACCCCCAGCATTTT
CASGQGDPQHF
>TRBJ2-5|TRBV28|-|-
TGTGCCAGCGGAGGGGTTCGAGAGACCCAGTACTTC
CASGGVRETQYF
>TRBJ2-2|TRBV5-1|-|-
TGCGCCAGCAGCCCCCAGTATCAGGGTCCAAAGAACACCGGGGAGCTGTTTTTT
CASSPQYQGPKNTGELFF
>TRBJ2-7|TRBV3-1/TRBV3-2|few|-
TGTGCCAGCAGCCAAGATTCAACAGTCTACGAGCAGTACTTC
CASSQDSTVYEQYF
>TRBJ2-1|TRBV5-8|-|TRBD1
TGTGCCAGGACGGACAGGGGAGGGAATGAGCAGTTCTTC
CARTDRGGNEQFF
>TRBJ2-5|TRBV4-2|-|TRBD2
TGTGCCAGCAGCCACCTCACTGCAGGGAGGGAGGAGACCCAGTACTTC
CASSHLTAGREETQYF
>TRBJ2-1|TRBV15|-|TRBD2
TGTGCCACCAGCAGAGATTTGGTAGCTAGCGGTGCATCCTACAATGAGCAGTTCTTC
CATSRDLVASGASYNEQFF
>TRBJ1-5|TRBV27|-|-
TGTGCCAGCAGTCAAACGCCGGGGGGACGCAATCAGCCCCAGCATTTT
CASSQTPGGRNQPQHF
>TRBJ1-1|TRBV20-1|-|-
TGCAGTGCTAGTTCAGGGGCACCCCTGAACACTGAAGCTTTCTTT
CSASSGAPLNTEAFF
>TRBJ2-1|TRBV24-1|-|TRBD2
TGTGCCACCAGTGATTCCCCTACTAGCGGGGGGGCAAATGAGCAGTTCTTC
CATSDSPTSGGANEQFF
>TRBJ2-2|TRBV7-6|-|TRBD2
TGTGCCAGCAGTCCATCGGGGGGGGGCGACGCGAACACCGGGGAGCTGTTTTTT
CASSPSGGGDANTGELFF